This T cell receptor beta chain derives from a study of Tregs in tolerant kidney transplant recipients. Sequencing used immunoSEQ multiplex PCR; TCRdb keeps in-frame clones, though not all of them. The sample comprises under 300,000 clones, about four fifths of which are singletons, and over 0.5% rests with the top ten. Points from the study as a whole: Few patients were studied, so findings need validation in larger groups.

The CDR3 has 12 amino acids. Germline V CDR1 and CDR2: SGHNT, YYREEE (reference sequence). Trimming left V 4 bases short and J 9 bases short, with 13 bases between. Unstimulated Tregs (CD4+CD25+CD127-) and CD4+CD25- non-Tregs were sorted from PBMCs. As to this clone: The antigen is undetermined.

The source is a human donor in good health. Specimen: CD4+ T cells from blood. V gene TRBV5-4 combines with J gene TRBJ2-5; weak D call: TRBD1 (6 bases). CDR3 in DNA: TGTGCCAGCAGCCAAAACAGGGTCCCCCAGTACTTC. Protein sequence: CASSQNRVPQYF.